Shown below are 11 T cell receptor beta chains from a single sample sequenced in a study of blood T cells in healthy people across ages. Primers used in a second PCR of roughly 6 to 11 cycles were a sample-barcoded 5' primer and a J-beta primer mix. TCRdb re-analysed the 5' RACE reads in MiXCR, keeping a single row per CDR3 protein. The sample records 800,000 or so distinct CDR3 sequences, about 47% being singletons. The specimen was blood. The receptors shown here come from a man aged 80 or over in good health.

As concerns this clonotype: A clone one base away is much larger, so this may be a read error. The chain couples TRBV24-1 to TRBJ1-2; no firm D call. The germline V gene encodes CDR1 KGHDR and CDR2 SFDVKD. The CDR3 consists of 11 residues. The CDR3 reads CTTSDLIGYTF. CDR3 nucleotides: TGTACCACCAGTGATTTGATTGGCTACACCTTC.

The sample holds a few counts of this clonotype. The chain uses TRBV7-2 and TRBJ2-7; the D is unclear. The length of the CDR3 is 13 residues. Germline V gene lookup returns CDR1 SGHTA and CDR2 FQGNSA. V was pared by 1 base and J by 6 bases, with 10 bases between. The CDR3 DNA reads as TGTGCCAGCAGCTTAGTAACCGCCCCCGAGCAGTACTTC. Translated: CASSLVTAPEQYF.

The V call is TRBV12-3 or TRBV12-4, the J call TRBJ2-1; 8 bases fit TRBD2. The J segment lost 5 bases and the V segment lost 2 bases, leaving 2 bases of the junction unmatched. The CDR3 sequence is 14 residues long. CDR3 nucleotides: TGTGCCAGCAGTTTATCAGCGGGAGACAATGAGCAGTTCTTC. This codes for CASSLSAGDNEQFF.

The V gene is TRBV7-2, the J gene TRBJ2-2; 10 nucleotides agree with TRBD2. V lost 4 bases and J lost 0; bases outside the gene matches: 2. This CDR3 spans 16 amino acids. Germline CDR1 and CDR2: SGHTA and FQGNSA. CDR3 DNA: TGTGCCAGCAGCTCTGGACTAGCGGCGAACACCGGGGAGCTGTTTTTT. Translation gives CASSSGLAANTGELFF.

V usage is TRBV29-1 and J usage is TRBJ2-6, with 8 bases lining up with TRBD1. This CDR3 spans 15 amino acids. Germline V CDR1 and CDR2: SQVTM, ANQGSEA. The V segment lost 4 bases and the J segment 0 bases; nucleotides outside the gene matches: 2. The DNA for the CDR3 is TGCAGCGTTGTTACAGGGGGCTCTGGGGCCAACGTCCTGACTTTC. This codes for CSVVTGGSGANVLTF.

This clonotype occurred many times. This chain links TRBV11-2 with TRBJ2-5; possible D gene TRBD2, 6 bases. This CDR3 contains 14 residues. The germline V gene has CDR1 SGHAT and CDR2 FQNNGV. V lost 5 bases and J 13 bases, leaving 23 bases between the germline ends. CDR3 coding DNA: TGTGCCAGCAGCCCCGGGACTGACTTCTGGGCCCTGTACTTC. It yields the protein CASSPGTDFWALYF.

In this sample, this clonotype turned up a few times. This chain's CDR3 is CASSFDREAFF. The DNA for the CDR3 is TGTGCCAGCAGCTTTGACAGGGAGGCTTTCTTT. V usage is TRBV28 and J usage is TRBJ1-1; 7 bases fit TRBD1. The germline V gene encodes CDR1 MDHEN and CDR2 SYDVKM. V lost 6 bases, J lost 11 bases, and 6 bases stayed unmatched. The CDR3 runs 11 residues.

V gene TRBV20-1 combines with J gene TRBJ2-3; 13 nucleotides align to TRBD2. This CDR3 region has 15 residues. Germline V gives CDR1 DFQATT, CDR2 SNEGSKA (reference sequence). Unmatched junction bases numbered 2, after V lost 3 bases and J lost 2 bases. As DNA, the CDR3 is TGCAGTGCTAGGGGACTAGCGGGGATCACAGATACGCAGTATTTT. It is translated as CSARGLAGITDTQYF.

This clonotype was observed a few times. The chain couples TRBV28 to TRBJ1-2; the match to TRBD1 covers 12 bases. Germline CDR1 reads MDHEN; CDR2 reads SYDVKM. V trimming: 5 bases; J trimming: 6 bases; junction bases outside the gene matches: 13. The CDR3 has 17 residues. CDR3 DNA: TGTGCCAGCAGTATCCCGTTCGTCGGGACAGGGGGCGATGGCTACACCTTC. Its protein product is CASSIPFVGTGGDGYTF.

The chain combines TRBV6-5 with TRBJ2-5; D tentatively reads TRBD1 or TRBD2 (5 bases each). The J call is doubtful: the DNA matches TRBJ2-7 better. The CDR3 spans 14 residues. CDR1 MNHEY and CDR2 SVGAGI come from the germline V gene. In DNA form, the CDR3 reads TGTGCCAGCAGTTACGGGGGACCAACCTACGAGCAGTACTTC. Encoded protein: CASSYGGPTYEQYF.

This clonotype was detected only once. The chain has TRBV2 and TRBJ2-3, with no clear D. Between the trimmed V and J ends, which lost 6 bases and 6 bases, there was a span of 10 bases. CDR3 length: 12 amino acids. The germline gives CDR1 SNHLY, CDR2 FYNNEI. CDR3 protein: CASRLAVDTQYF. The DNA of the CDR3 is TGTGCCAGCAGGTTAGCCGTTGATACGCAGTATTTT.